This T cell receptor (beta chain) appears in the sequencing data of a study of cytomegalovirus exposure and HLA in healthy donors. Overall study: Ancestry clustering placed 70% to 90% of approximately 370 genotyped donors in the Caucasian-associated cluster.

Study conclusions and caveats: Earlier analysis found most TCR beta V segments productive about 87% or about 30% of the time. Later analysis associated a missense DCLRE1C variant with TCR beta V- and J-gene trimming. The investigators catalogued 164 TCR beta chains as cytomegalovirus-associated.

V gave up 4 bases and J gave up 4 bases; unmatched junction bases: 15. Germline values: CDR1 SNHLY, CDR2 FYNNEI. The CDR3 contains 17 residues. Concerning this clone: Its antigen remains unidentified.

Researchers ran the PCR with 60 Vbeta and 13 Jbeta primers. TCRdb's table, derived via immunoSEQ multiplex PCR, lists solely in-frame clones and lacks some. The sample contains roughly 160,000 clones, about 80% of which appear only once. The TCR sequence derives from a man aged 30 to 45 in good health and CMV-seronegative. The chain is built from TRBV2 and TRBJ2-7; 8 bases align to TRBD2. The material sequenced was PBMCs. CDR3 sequence: CASSVPEVREGRYEQYF. In DNA, the CDR3 is TGTGCCAGCAGTGTACCTGAAGTCCGGGAGGGCCGTTACGAGCAGTACTTC. Looking up the rest from reference TRBV2 and TRBJ2-7 gives the full variable domain: EPEVTQTPSHQVTQMGQEVILRCVPISNHLYFYWYRQILGQKVEFLVSFYNNEISEKSEIFDDQFSVERPDGSNFTLKIRSTKLEDSAMYFCASSVPEVREGRYEQYFGPGTRLTVT.